The following is a T cell receptor beta chain sequence with its context. Its antigen is still unknown. These data originate in a study of shared clonotypes between healthy human individuals. Study-level points and caveats: Tissues were not sampled, only blood, and their repertoires likely differ. Measured sharing among donors was expected to vary with sequencing depth.

Those who donated, Caucasian adults without exception, all lived in Nashville, Tennessee. V was trimmed by 2 bases and J by 1 base, leaving 9 bases between them. The V gene's germline CDR1 is KGHSH and CDR2 LQKENI. The CDR3 is made up of 14 amino acids. Assay runs were performed at deep level. Some clones are missing from TCRdb's copy, which holds only in-frame ones; the method was immunoSEQ multiplex PCR. The data show under 750,000 clones, with around 70% seen just once and around 1.7% held by the top ten. The TCR originated in a woman aged 25 to 39 in good health. The chain carries TRBV18 and TRBJ2-7; D uncertain. Sequencing input: memory CD4+ T cells sorted from blood. Described subset: CD45RA-negative fraction. The CDR3 nucleotides are TGTGCCAGCTCACCAAGCTCTAGTTCCTACGAGCAGTACTTC. It codes for CASSPSSSSYEQYF.